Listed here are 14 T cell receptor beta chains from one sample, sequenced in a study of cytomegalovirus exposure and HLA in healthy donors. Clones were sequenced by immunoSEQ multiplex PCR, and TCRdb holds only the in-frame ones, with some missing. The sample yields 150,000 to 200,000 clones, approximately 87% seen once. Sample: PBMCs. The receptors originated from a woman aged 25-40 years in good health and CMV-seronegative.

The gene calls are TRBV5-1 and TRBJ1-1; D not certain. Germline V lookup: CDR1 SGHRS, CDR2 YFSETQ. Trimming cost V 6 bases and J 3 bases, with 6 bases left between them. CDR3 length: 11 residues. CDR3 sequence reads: CASKKDTEAFF. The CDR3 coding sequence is TGCGCCAGCAAAAAGGACACTGAAGCTTTCTTT.

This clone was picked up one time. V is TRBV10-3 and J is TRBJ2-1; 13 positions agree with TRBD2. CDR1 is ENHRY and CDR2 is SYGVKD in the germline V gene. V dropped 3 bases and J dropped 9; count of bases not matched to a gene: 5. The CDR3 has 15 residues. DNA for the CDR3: TGTGCCATCAGTGAAACTAGCGGGGGGGTCGGTGAGCAGTTCTTC. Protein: CAISETSGGVGEQFF.

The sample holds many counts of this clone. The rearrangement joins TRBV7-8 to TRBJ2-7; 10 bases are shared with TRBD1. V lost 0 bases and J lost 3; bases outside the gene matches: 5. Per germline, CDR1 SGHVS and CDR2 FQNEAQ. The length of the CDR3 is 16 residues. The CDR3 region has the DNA TGTGCCAGCAGCTTAGCTCGACAGGGGGCGAACTACGAGCAGTACTTC. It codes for CASSLARQGANYEQYF.

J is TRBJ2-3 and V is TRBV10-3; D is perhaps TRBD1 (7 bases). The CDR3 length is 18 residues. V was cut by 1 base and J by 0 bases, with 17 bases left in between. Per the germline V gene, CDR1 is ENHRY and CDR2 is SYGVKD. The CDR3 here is CAISEFPGDSASTDTQYF. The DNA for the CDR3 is TGTGCCATCAGTGAGTTTCCGGGGGACAGCGCTAGCACAGATACGCAGTATTTT.

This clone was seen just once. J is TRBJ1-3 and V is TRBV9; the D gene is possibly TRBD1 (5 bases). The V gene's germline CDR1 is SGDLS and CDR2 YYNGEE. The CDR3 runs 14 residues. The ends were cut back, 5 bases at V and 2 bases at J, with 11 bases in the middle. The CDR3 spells CASRETGPGNTIYF. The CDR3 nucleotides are TGTGCCAGCAGAGAAACAGGCCCTGGAAACACCATATATTTT.

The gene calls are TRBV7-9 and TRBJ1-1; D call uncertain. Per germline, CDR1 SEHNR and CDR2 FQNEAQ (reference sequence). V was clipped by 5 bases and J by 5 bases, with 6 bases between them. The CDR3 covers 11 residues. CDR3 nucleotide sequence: TGTGCCAGCAGCATCGTGACTGAAGCTTTCTTT. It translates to CASSIVTEAFF.

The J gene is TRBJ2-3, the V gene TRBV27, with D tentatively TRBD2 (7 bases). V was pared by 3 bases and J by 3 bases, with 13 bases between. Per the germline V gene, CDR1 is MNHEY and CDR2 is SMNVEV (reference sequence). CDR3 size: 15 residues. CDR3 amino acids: CASSFRGAFTDTQYF. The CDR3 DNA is TGTGCCAGCAGTTTCCGGGGGGCTTTTACAGATACGCAGTATTTT.

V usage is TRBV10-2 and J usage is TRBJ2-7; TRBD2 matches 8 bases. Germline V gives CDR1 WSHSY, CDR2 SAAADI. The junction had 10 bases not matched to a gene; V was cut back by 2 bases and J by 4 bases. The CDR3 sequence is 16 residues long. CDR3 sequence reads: CASSESSGVIWYEQYF. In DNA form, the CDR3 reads TGCGCCAGCAGTGAGAGTAGCGGGGTGATTTGGTACGAGCAGTACTTC.

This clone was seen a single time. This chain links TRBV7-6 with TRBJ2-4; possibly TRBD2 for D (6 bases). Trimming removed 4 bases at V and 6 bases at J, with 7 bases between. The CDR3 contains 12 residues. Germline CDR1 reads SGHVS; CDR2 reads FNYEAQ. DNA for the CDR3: TGTGCCAGCAGCTCCGGGGGAAACATTCAGTACTTC. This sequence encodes CASSSGGNIQYF.

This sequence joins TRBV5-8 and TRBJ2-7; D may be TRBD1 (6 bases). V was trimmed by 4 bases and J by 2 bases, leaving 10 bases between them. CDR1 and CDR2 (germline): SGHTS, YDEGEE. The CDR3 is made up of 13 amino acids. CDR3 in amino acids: CASSPDSPYEQYF. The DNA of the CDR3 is TGTGCCAGCAGCCCGGACAGTCCCTACGAGCAGTACTTC.

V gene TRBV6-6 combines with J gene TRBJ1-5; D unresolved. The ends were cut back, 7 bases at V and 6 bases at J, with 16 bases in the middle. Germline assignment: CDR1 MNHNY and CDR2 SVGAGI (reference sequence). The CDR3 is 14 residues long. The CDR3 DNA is TGTGCCAGCAATTTTGACTTGGGAGGTCAGCCCCAGCATTTT. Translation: CASNFDLGGQPQHF.

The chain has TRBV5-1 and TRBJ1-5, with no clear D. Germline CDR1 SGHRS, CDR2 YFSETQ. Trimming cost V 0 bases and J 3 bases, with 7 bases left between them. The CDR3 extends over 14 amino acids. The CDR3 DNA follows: TGCGCCAGCAGCTTGGACAACGTCAATCAGCCCCAGCATTTT. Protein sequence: CASSLDNVNQPQHF. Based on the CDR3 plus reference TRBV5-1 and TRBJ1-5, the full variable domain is KAGVTQTPRYLIKTRGQQVTLSCSPISGHRSVSWYQQTPGQGLQFLFEYFSETQRNKGNFPGRFSGRQFSNSRSEMNVSTLELGDSALYLCASSLDNVNQPQHFGDGTRLSIL.

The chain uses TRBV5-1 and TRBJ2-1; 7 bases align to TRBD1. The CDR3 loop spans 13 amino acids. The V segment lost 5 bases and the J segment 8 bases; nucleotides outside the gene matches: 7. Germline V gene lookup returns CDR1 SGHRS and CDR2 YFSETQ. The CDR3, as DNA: TGCGCCAGCAGAATTAACAGGGGCGATGAGCAGTTCTTC. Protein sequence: CASRINRGDEQFF.

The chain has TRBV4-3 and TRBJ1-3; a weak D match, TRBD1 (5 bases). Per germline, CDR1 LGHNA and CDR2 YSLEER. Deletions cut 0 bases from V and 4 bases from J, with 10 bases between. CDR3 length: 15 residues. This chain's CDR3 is CASSQDGGIGNTIYF. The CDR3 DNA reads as TGCGCCAGCAGCCAAGACGGGGGGATCGGAAACACCATATATTTT.